Presented here are 19 T cell receptor beta chains from one specimen sequenced in a study of beta chain features in type 1 diabetes. As every portion of the isolated RNA was reverse transcribed, the sequencing read expressed TCRB transcripts. Measured with immunoSEQ multiplex PCR; TCRdb has only the in-frame clones, and not every one. The profile covers approximately 38,000 clones, with roughly 67% appearing a single time and around 2% taken by the ten largest. Sequencing was performed on Tregs from blood. The origin of the receptors is a woman aged 25 to 39 in good health.

The gene calls are TRBV7-2 and TRBJ2-7; TRBD1 matches at 9 bases. This CDR3 is built from 14 residues. V shed 5 bases and J 6 bases; nucleotides not matched to a gene: 8. The germline V gene encodes CDR1 SGHTA and CDR2 FQGNSA. CDR3 protein: CASSRPGTGIEQYF. The CDR3, as DNA: TGTGCCAGCAGCCGTCCCGGGACAGGGATCGAGCAGTACTTC.

The genes are TRBV7-2 and TRBJ2-7; 7 bases align to TRBD1. The CDR3 totals 17 residues. Trimming cost V 6 bases and J 1 base; bases outside gene matches: 15. Germline values: CDR1 SGHTA, CDR2 FQGNSA. The CDR3 DNA is TGTGCCAGCAGATTGAGGGGGCTAGGAGGAGTTTCCTACGAGCAGTACTTC. Protein: CASRLRGLGGVSYEQYF.

The rearrangement joins TRBV27 to TRBJ2-4; 9 positions agree with TRBD1. The CDR3 totals 16 residues. The trim removed 1 base at V and 2 bases at J, leaving 3 bases unmatched. Germline loops: CDR1 MNHEY, CDR2 SMNVEV (reference sequence). CDR3 in DNA: TGTGCCAGCAGTTTATTAGGGACAGGGACCAAAAACATTCAGTACTTC. Its protein is CASSLLGTGTKNIQYF.

The count of this clone is one. The chain is built from TRBV29-1 and TRBJ1-2; D unresolved. The ends were cut back, 4 bases at V and 4 bases at J, with 10 bases in the middle. Germline CDR1 is SQVTM and CDR2 is ANQGSEA. CDR3 size: 12 residues. CDR3 amino acids: CSVVRLGYGYTF. As DNA, the CDR3 is TGCAGCGTTGTCCGACTGGGCTATGGCTACACCTTC.

This clone has a handful of counts. This sequence joins TRBV4-3 and TRBJ1-5; D not certain. Germline loops: CDR1 LGHNA, CDR2 YSLEER. The CDR3 sequence is 18 residues long. The V gene lost 0 bases and the J gene lost 0 bases, with 15 bases spanning the gap. DNA for the CDR3: TGCGCCAGCAGCCAAGAAATTTCGGGGTTAGGTAGCAATCAGCCCCAGCATTTT. This encodes CASSQEISGLGSNQPQHF.

The chain links TRBV6-1 to TRBJ2-7; TRBD1 is a possible D gene (6 bases). The V end lost 5 bases, the J end lost 2 bases, and 16 bases lay between the germline ends. Germline V gene data show CDR1 as MNHNS and CDR2 as SASEGT. This CDR3 has 15 amino acids. DNA of the CDR3: TGTGCCAGCAGTTCACAGGGAAACGGGGCCTACGAGCAGTACTTC. Protein: CASSSQGNGAYEQYF.

This clone occurred a few times. V usage is TRBV7-9 and J usage is TRBJ2-7, with D perhaps matching TRBD1 (6 bases). CDR1 SEHNR and CDR2 FQNEAQ come from the germline V gene (reference sequence). Trimming took off 3 bases at V and 6 bases at J, with 9 bases between the two ends. The CDR3 is made up of 12 amino acids. The CDR3: CASSFMTGEQYF. Written as DNA, the CDR3 is TGTGCCAGCAGCTTTATGACAGGCGAGCAGTACTTC. The variable domain in full, with the rest retrieved from reference TRBV7-9 and TRBJ2-7, is DTGVSQNPRHKITKRGQNVTFRCDPISEHNRLYWYRQTLGQGPEFLTYFQNEAQLEKSRLLSDRFSAERPKGSFSTLEIQRTEQGDSAMYLCASSFMTGEQYFGPGTRLTVT.

The V call is TRBV11-2, the J call TRBJ2-4; D is perhaps TRBD2 (6 bases). Germline V CDR1 and CDR2: SGHAT, FQNNGV. The CDR3 is 16 residues long. V dropped 1 base and J dropped 8 bases, with 18 bases sitting between them. CDR3 loop: CASSLATSRGRYIQYF. The DNA of the CDR3 is TGTGCCAGCAGCTTAGCTACCTCGCGGGGCCGATACATTCAGTACTTC.

The chain links TRBV7-8 to TRBJ1-1, with 10 bases matching TRBD1. Trimming cost V 1 base and J 1 base; bases outside gene matches: 6. Per germline, CDR1 SGHVS and CDR2 FQNEAQ. This CDR3 region has 17 residues. The CDR3: CASSLGQGAWRNTEAFF. CDR3 coding DNA: TGTGCCAGCAGCTTAGGACAGGGGGCATGGAGGAACACTGAAGCTTTCTTT.

The V gene is TRBV7-2, the J gene TRBJ2-5; 8 bases fit TRBD2. Germline CDR1 is SGHTA and CDR2 is FQGNSA. V trimming: 5 bases; J trimming: 5 bases; junction bases outside the gene matches: 7. CDR3 length: 14 amino acids. The CDR3 DNA reads as TGTGCCAGCAGCCCTGGACTAGCCTTGGAGACCCAGTACTTC. It is translated as CASSPGLALETQYF.

This clone has more than one count but fewer than ten. The chain uses TRBV7-9 and TRBJ2-2; TRBD2 matches 10 bases. CDR3 length equals 16 residues. Germline V gives CDR1 SEHNR, CDR2 FQNEAQ (reference sequence). The J segment lost 6 bases and the V segment lost 5 bases, leaving 9 bases of the junction unmatched. DNA of the CDR3: TGTGCCAGCAGCCCTAGACTAGCGGGCGCATCCGGGGAGCTGTTTTTT. It translates to CASSPRLAGASGELFF.

This clone was counted a few times. The genes are TRBV18 and TRBJ2-7; 8 positions agree with TRBD2. Trimming cost V 6 bases and J 7 bases; bases outside gene matches: 17. CDR3 length: 16 amino acids. The germline gives CDR1 KGHSH, CDR2 LQKENI. The CDR3 protein is CASSLTGTRFLKEQYF. The CDR3 DNA is TGTGCCAGCTCCCTGACCGGGACTAGGTTTCTAAAGGAGCAGTACTTC.

By share, this clone ranks as medium-sized. J is TRBJ2-5 and V is TRBV7-9, with a tentative D call TRBD1 (5 bases). The CDR3 consists of 16 residues. Germline V gives CDR1 SEHNR, CDR2 FQNEAQ (reference sequence). Trimming stripped 0 bases from V and 7 bases from J, with 18 bases between. The CDR3 region has the DNA TGTGCCAGCAGCTTAGCGGACATCCCGAGTACGGGGACCCAGTACTTC. Its protein is CASSLADIPSTGTQYF.

This chain uses TRBV18 with TRBJ2-7; 14 positions agree with TRBD2. The V segment lost 3 bases and the J segment 6 bases; nucleotides outside the gene matches: 7. Germline V gene sequence: CDR1 KGHSH, CDR2 LQKENI. The CDR3 covers 16 residues. The CDR3 here is CASSPGLAGELSEQYF. The CDR3 bases are TGTGCCAGCTCACCGGGACTAGCGGGAGAACTTTCCGAGCAGTACTTC.

This clone was counted only a few times. The chain has TRBV5-1 and TRBJ1-2, with 7 bases fitting TRBD1. This CDR3 region has 13 residues. Trimming at V came to 5 bases and at J to 6 bases, leaving 7 bases not matched to a gene. Germline V gene data show CDR1 as SGHRS and CDR2 as YFSETQ. CDR3 sequence: CASRTGQYDGYTF. Here the CDR3 DNA reads TGCGCCAGCAGGACAGGGCAATACGATGGCTACACCTTC. The full variable domain, completed using reference TRBV5-1 and TRBJ1-2, is KAGVTQTPRYLIKTRGQQVTLSCSPISGHRSVSWYQQTPGQGLQFLFEYFSETQRNKGNFPGRFSGRQFSNSRSEMNVSTLELGDSALYLCASRTGQYDGYTFGSGTRLTVV.

This chain joins TRBV7-9 and TRBJ2-7, with D possibly TRBD2 on 7 matching bases. CDR3 length: 15 amino acids. The V end was cut by 8 bases, the J end by 4 bases, with 21 bases between. Per germline, CDR1 SEHNR and CDR2 FQNEAQ (reference sequence). The DNA of the CDR3 is TGTGCCAGCCACGCCCTGGGGGGGCCGCCTTACGAGCAGTACTTC. Its protein is CASHALGGPPYEQYF.

The CDR3 nucleotides read TGTGCCAGCAGCCTCCTTCAAAGGACAGGGCAAGAGACCCAGTACTTC. Encoded protein: CASSLLQRTGQETQYF. The chain couples TRBV14 to TRBJ2-5; TRBD1 aligns across 8 bases. Germline V gives CDR1 SGHDN, CDR2 FVKESK. The ends lost 4 bases at V and 2 bases at J; junction bases unmatched: 9. The CDR3 is 16 amino acids.

This clone has only one observation. The chain carries TRBV28 and TRBJ1-2; 11 nucleotides align to TRBD1. CDR1 and CDR2 from the germline V gene are MDHEN and SYDVKM. J lost 4 bases, V lost 6 bases, and 4 bases had no gene match. The CDR3 is 14 residues long. CDR3 sequence: CASRDRGRSYGYTF. Here the CDR3 DNA reads TGTGCCAGCAGGGACAGGGGGCGCAGCTATGGCTACACCTTC.

V gene TRBV27 combines with J gene TRBJ2-6; 7 bases agree with TRBD1. This CDR3 region has 18 residues. Germline V gene data show CDR1 as MNHEY and CDR2 as SMNVEV (reference sequence). Trimming at V came to 6 bases and at J to 2 bases, leaving 13 bases not matched to a gene. The CDR3 protein is CASRPLGATGAGANVLTF. The CDR3 bases are TGTGCCAGCAGGCCATTGGGGGCTACAGGGGCTGGGGCCAACGTCCTGACTTTC.